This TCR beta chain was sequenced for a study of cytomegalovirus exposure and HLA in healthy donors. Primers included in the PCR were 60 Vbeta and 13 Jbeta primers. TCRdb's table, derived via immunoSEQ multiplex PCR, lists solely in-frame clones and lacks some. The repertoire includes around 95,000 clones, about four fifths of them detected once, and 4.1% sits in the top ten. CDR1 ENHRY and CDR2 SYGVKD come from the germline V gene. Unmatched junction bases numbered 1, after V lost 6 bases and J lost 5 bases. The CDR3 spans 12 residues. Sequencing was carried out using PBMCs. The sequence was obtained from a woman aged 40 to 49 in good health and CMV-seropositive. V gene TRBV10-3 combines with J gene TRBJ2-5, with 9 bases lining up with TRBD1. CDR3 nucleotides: TGTGCCATCAGGGGGACAGGGGAGACCCAGTACTTC. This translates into CAIRGTGETQYF.